This entry describes one T cell receptor beta chain. This specimen comes from a study of cytomegalovirus exposure and HLA in healthy donors. Across the whole study: Drawn from HLA-typed donors, about 85 million unique TCRs were held in an early data release.

The PCR made use of 60 Vbeta and 13 Jbeta primers. Data came from immunoSEQ multiplex PCR; TCRdb stores just in-frame clones and leaves some out. The sample comprises 110,000 to 150,000 clones, about 71% of which are singletons, and roughly 2% rests with the top ten. The sequenced material came from PBMCs. The receptor comes from an older woman in good health and CMV-seropositive.

DNA of the CDR3: TGTGCCAGCAGCTTACAGGCCCGACAAGAGACCCAGTACTTC. Encoded protein: CASSLQARQETQYF. V usage is TRBV5-4 and J usage is TRBJ2-5; a possible D gene is TRBD1 (5 bases). Trimming stripped 2 bases from V and 2 bases from J, with 10 bases between. The CDR3 runs to 14 residues. Germline V gene data show CDR1 as SGHNT and CDR2 as YYREEE (reference sequence).